The entry below describes one T cell receptor (beta chain). The data were produced by immunoSEQ multiplex PCR, yet TCRdb's version contains in-frame clones alone and is incomplete. The sample holds approximately 260,000 clones; around 87% are singletons and the top ten take around 3.6%. The data are from a study of blood T cell repertoires in COVID-19. The germline V and J ends were trimmed by 4 bases and 3 bases, with 9 bases remaining between them. The germline V gene has CDR1 SNHLY and CDR2 FYNNEI. This CDR3 has 13 residues. The specimen sequenced was peripheral blood. The rearrangement links TRBV2 to TRBJ1-1; weak D call: TRBD1 (5 bases). The sequence came from a man aged 18-30 years with active or convalescent COVID-19. This chain's CDR3 is CASSVVGDTEAFF. The CDR3 DNA is TGTGCCAGCAGTGTCGTAGGGGACACTGAAGCTTTCTTT.